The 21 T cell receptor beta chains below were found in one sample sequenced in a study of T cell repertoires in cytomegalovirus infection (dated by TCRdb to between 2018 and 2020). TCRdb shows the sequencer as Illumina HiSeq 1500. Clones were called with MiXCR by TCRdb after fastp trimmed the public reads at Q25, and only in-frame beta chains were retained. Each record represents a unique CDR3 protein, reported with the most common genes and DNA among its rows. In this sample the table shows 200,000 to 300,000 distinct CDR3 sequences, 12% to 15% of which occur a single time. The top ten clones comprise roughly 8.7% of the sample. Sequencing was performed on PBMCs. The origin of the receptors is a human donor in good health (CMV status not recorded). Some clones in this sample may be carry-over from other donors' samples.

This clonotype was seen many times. CDR3 DNA sequence: TGTGCCAGCAACCCTCAGCGGGGGGACTACGAGCAGTACTTC. It encodes CASNPQRGDYEQYF. The chain joins TRBV7-2 to TRBJ2-7; TRBD2 agrees at 9 bases. With V trimmed by 7 bases and J by 3 bases, 7 bases remained unmatched. Germline V lookup: CDR1 SGHTA, CDR2 FQGNSA. CDR3 length: 14 residues.

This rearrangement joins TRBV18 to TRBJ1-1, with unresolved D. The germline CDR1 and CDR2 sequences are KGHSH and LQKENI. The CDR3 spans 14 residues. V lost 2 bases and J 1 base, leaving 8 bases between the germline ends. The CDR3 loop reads CASSPTLGNTEAFF. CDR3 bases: TGTGCCAGCTCACCAACTCTGGGGAACACTGAAGCTTTCTTT. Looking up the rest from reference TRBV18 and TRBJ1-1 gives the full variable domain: NAGVMQNPRHLVRRRGQEARLRCSPMKGHSHVYWYRQLPEEGLKFMVYLQKENIIDESGMPKERFSAEFPKEGPSILRIQQVVRGDSAAYFCASSPTLGNTEAFFGQGTRLTVV.

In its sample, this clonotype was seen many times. CDR3 in amino acids: CASSSGRSGSTIYF. CDR3 in DNA: TGTGCCAGCAGCTCCGGACGTTCGGGGAGCACCATATATTTT. The chain recombines TRBV7-2 with TRBJ1-3, with unresolved D. Germline V lookup: CDR1 SGHTA, CDR2 FQGNSA. Trimming left V 4 bases short and J 9 bases short, with 16 bases between. The CDR3 covers 14 residues.

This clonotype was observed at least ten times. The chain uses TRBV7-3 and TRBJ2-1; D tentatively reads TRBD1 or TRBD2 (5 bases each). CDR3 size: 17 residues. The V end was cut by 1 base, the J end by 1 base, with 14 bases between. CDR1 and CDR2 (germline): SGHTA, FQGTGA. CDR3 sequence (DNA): TGTGCCAGCAGCTTAAACAAGGGACGCCTATCCTACAATGAGCAGTTCTTC. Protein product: CASSLNKGRLSYNEQFF.

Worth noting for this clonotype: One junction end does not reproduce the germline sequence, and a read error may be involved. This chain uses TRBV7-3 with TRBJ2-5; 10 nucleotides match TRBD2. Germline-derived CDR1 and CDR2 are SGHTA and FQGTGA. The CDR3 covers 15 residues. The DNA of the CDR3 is TGCGCCAGCAGCTTTAGCGGGAGGAAGGAAGAGACCCAGTACTTC. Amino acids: CASSFSGRKEETQYF.

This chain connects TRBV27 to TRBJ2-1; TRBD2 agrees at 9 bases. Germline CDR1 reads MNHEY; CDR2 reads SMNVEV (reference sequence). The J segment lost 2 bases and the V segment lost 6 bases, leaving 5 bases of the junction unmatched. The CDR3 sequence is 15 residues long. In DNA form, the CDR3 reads TGTGCCAGCAGCCTCATAGCGGGGGCCTACAATGAGCAGTTCTTC. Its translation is CASSLIAGAYNEQFF.

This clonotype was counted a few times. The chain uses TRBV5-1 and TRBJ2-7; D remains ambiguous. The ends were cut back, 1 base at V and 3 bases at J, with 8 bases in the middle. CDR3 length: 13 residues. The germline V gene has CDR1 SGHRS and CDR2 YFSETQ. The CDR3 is CASSLQAGYEQYF. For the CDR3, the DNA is TGCGCCAGCAGCTTGCAGGCAGGCTACGAGCAGTACTTC.

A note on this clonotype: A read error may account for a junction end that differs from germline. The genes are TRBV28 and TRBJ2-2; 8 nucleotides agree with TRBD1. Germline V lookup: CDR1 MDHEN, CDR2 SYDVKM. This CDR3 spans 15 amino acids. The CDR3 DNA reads TGCGCCAGCAGTCCCGGACAGGGATACACCGGGGAGCTGTTTTTT. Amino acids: CASSPGQGYTGELFF. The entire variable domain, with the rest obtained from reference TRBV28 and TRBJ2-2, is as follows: DVKVTQSSRYLVKRTGEKVFLECVQDMDHENMFWYRQDPGLGLRLIYFSYDVKMKEKGDIPEGYSVSREKKERFSLILESASTNQTSMYLCASSPGQGYTGELFFGEGSRLTVL.

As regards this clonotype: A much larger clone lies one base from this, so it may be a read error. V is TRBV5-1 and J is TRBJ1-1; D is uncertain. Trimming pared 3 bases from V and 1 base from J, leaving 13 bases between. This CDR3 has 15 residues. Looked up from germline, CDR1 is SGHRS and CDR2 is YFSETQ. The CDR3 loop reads CASSSGLQRNTEAFF. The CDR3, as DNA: TGCGCCAGCAGCTCGGGCTTACAGCGGAACACTGAAGCTTTCTTT. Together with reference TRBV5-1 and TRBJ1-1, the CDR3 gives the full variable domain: KAGVTQTPRYLIKTRGQQVTLSCSPISGHRSVSWYQQTPGQGLQFLFEYFSETQRNKGNFPGRFSGRQFSNSRSEMNVSTLELGDSALYLCASSSGLQRNTEAFFGQGTRLTVV.

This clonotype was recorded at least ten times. The CDR3 region has the DNA TGTGCCAGCAGCTTGGCCGGGGAGCTCGGTCTTGAGCAGTACTTC. It codes for CASSLAGELGLEQYF. The J gene is TRBJ2-7, the V gene TRBV5-4; tentatively, D is TRBD2 (5 bases). Trimming removed 0 bases at V and 7 bases at J, with 17 bases between. This CDR3 spans 15 amino acids. Germline-derived CDR1 and CDR2 are SGHNT and YYREEE (reference sequence).

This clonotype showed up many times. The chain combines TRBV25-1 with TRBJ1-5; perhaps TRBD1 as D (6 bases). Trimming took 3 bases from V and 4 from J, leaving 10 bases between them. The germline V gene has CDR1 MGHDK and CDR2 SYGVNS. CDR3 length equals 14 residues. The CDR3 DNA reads TGTGCCAGCAGTGATTGGACAGTTAATCAGCCCCAGCATTTT. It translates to CASSDWTVNQPQHF.

CDR3 nucleotides: TGTGCCAGTAGTAGGGGGGACAGGGGAGCTGGGGCCAACGTCCTGACTTTC. Its translation: CASSRGDRGAGANVLTF. The rearrangement joins TRBV19 to TRBJ2-6; TRBD1 matches at 10 bases. Losses at the gene ends were 4 bases for V and 2 bases for J; bases not matched to a gene: 5. The germline CDR1 and CDR2 sequences are LNHDA and SQIVND (reference sequence). The length of the CDR3 is 17 residues.

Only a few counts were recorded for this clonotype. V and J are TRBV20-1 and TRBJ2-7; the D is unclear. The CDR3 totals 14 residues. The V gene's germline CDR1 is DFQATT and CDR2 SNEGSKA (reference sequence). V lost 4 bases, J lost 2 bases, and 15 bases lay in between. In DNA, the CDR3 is TGCAGTGCTATGGTAAACGCCGATCCCTACGAGCAGTACTTC. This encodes CSAMVNADPYEQYF.

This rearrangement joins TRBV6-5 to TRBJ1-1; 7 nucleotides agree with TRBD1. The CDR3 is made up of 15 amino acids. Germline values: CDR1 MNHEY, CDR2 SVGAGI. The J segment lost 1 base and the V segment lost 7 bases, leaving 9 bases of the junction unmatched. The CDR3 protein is CASTPGTAPNTEAFF. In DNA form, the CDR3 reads TGTGCCAGCACCCCCGGGACAGCTCCGAACACTGAAGCTTTCTTT.

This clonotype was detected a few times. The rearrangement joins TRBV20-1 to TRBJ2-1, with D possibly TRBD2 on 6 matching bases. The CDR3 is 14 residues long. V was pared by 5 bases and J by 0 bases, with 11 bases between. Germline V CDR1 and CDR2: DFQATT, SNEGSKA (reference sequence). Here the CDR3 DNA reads TGCAGTGCTGTGGGACTGAGCTCCTACAATGAGCAGTTCTTC. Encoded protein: CSAVGLSSYNEQFF.

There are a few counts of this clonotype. In nucleotides, the CDR3 is TGCGCCAGCAGCTTGAACCCGACAGGGAGTGGCAATGAGCAGTTCTTC. It specifies CASSLNPTGSGNEQFF. The chain has TRBV5-1 and TRBJ2-1; 7 bases match TRBD1. V was clipped by 1 base and J by 6 bases; unmatched bases: 10. Germline CDR1 and CDR2: SGHRS and YFSETQ. CDR3 length equals 16 residues.

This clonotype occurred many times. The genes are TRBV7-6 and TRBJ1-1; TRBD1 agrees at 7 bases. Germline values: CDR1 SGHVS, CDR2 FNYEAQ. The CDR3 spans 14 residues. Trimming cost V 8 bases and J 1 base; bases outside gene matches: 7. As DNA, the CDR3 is TGTGCCAGCGGGCAGGGACAGCAGAACACTGAAGCTTTCTTT. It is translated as CASGQGQQNTEAFF.

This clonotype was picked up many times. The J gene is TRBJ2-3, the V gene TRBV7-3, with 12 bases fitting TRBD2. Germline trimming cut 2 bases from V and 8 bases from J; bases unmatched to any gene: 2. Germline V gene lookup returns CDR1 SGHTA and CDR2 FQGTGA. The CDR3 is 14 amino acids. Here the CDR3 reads CASSLLAGGPTQYF. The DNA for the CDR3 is TGTGCCAGCAGCTTACTAGCGGGAGGGCCTACGCAGTATTTT. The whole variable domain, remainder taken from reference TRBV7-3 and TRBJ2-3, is GAGVSQTPSNKVTEKGKYVELRCDPISGHTALYWYRQSLGQGPEFLIYFQGTGAADDSGLPNDRFFAVRPEGSVSTLKIQRTERGDSAVYLCASSLLAGGPTQYFGPGTRLTVL.

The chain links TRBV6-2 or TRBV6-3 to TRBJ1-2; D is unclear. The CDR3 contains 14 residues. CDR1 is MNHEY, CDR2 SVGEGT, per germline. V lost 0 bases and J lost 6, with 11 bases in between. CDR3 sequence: CASSYSTQTDGYTF. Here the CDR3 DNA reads TGTGCCAGCAGTTACTCCACACAGACGGATGGCTACACCTTC.

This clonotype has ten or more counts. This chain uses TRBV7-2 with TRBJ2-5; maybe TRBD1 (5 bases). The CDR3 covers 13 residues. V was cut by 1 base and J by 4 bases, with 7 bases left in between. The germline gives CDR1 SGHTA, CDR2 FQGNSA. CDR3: CASSLGGGETQYF. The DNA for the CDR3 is TGTGCCAGCAGCTTAGGGGGCGGAGAGACCCAGTACTTC. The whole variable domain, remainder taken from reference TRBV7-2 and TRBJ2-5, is GAGVSQSPSNKVTEKGKDVELRCDPISGHTALYWYRQSLGQGLEFLIYFQGNSAPDKSGLPSDRFSAERTGGSVSTLTIQRTQQEDSAVYLCASSLGGGETQYFGPGTRLLVL.

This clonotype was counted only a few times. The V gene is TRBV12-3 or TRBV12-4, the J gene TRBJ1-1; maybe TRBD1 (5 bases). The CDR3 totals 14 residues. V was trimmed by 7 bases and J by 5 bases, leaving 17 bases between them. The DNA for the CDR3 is TGTGCCAGCACCAGGACACCGTCCGGGACTGAAGCTTTCTTT. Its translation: CASTRTPSGTEAFF.